These T cell receptor beta chains were read from a single sample in a study of technical replicates of blood from several donors. Produced via immunoSEQ multiplex PCR; TCRdb's table is partial and in-frame only. The repertoire includes roughly 56,000 clones, nearly 95% of them detected once, and just over 3% sits in the top ten. Material: PBMCs. Every receptor here comes from a human donor in good health. Some clones in this sample may be carry-over from other donors' samples. Both conserved end residues are part of each CDR3. A D gene is named only where the DNA matches it firmly.

v_gene: TRBV11-2
d_gene: TRBD1
j_gene: TRBJ2-1
CDR3aa: CASRPTGGSYNEQFF
CDR3nt: TGTGCCAGCAGGCCGACAGGGGGCTCCTACAATGAGCAGTTCTTC

v_gene: TRBV14
d_gene: NA
j_gene: TRBJ1-1
CDR3aa: CASSHRNKNTEAFF
CDR3nt: TGTGCCAGCAGCCACAGAAACAAGAACACTGAAGCTTTCTTT

v_gene: TRBV30
d_gene: NA
j_gene: TRBJ1-4
CDR3aa: CAWSGAPGQLDEKLFF
CDR3nt: TGTGCCTGGAGTGGAGCACCGGGACAACTGGATGAAAAACTGTTTTTT

v_gene: TRBV13
d_gene: NA
j_gene: TRBJ2-5
CDR3aa: CASSQSWFQETQYF
CDR3nt: TGTGCCAGCAGTCAGTCGTGGTTCCAAGAGACCCAGTACTTC

v_gene: TRBV19
d_gene: NA
j_gene: TRBJ2-3
CDR3aa: CASTGGPFIRTDTQYF
CDR3nt: TGTGCCAGTACTGGGGGCCCCTTTATTCGCACAGATACGCAGTATTTT

v_gene: TRBV9
d_gene: NA
j_gene: TRBJ2-5
CDR3aa: CASSVRSGETQYF
CDR3nt: TGTGCCAGCAGCGTACGGAGTGGAGAGACCCAGTACTTC

v_gene: TRBV18
d_gene: TRBD2
j_gene: TRBJ2-5
CDR3aa: CASSPTERGGNRETQYF
CDR3nt: TGTGCCAGCTCACCAACCGAGCGGGGGGGCAATCGGGAGACCCAGTACTTC

v_gene: TRBV5-8
d_gene: NA
j_gene: TRBJ1-5
CDR3aa: CASTQGSYQPQHF
CDR3nt: TGTGCCAGCACGCAGGGAAGCTATCAGCCCCAGCATTTT

v_gene: TRBV6-5
d_gene: NA
j_gene: TRBJ2-2
CDR3aa: CASSSMIRTNTGELFF
CDR3nt: TGTGCCAGCAGTTCGATGATTAGAACGAACACCGGGGAGCTGTTTTTT

v_gene: TRBV6-5
d_gene: TRBD1
j_gene: TRBJ1-2
CDR3aa: CASSPGQGGYGYTF
CDR3nt: TGTGCCAGCAGCCCCGGACAGGGGGGCTATGGCTACACCTTC

v_gene: TRBV5-1
d_gene: TRBD2
j_gene: TRBJ2-1
CDR3aa: CASSFDGLAGGPRRFF
CDR3nt: TGCGCCAGCAGCTTTGATGGACTAGCGGGGGGTCCCCGCCGGTTCTTC

v_gene: TRBV11-3
d_gene: NA
j_gene: TRBJ2-1
CDR3aa: CASSGGYNEQFF
CDR3nt: TGTGCCAGCAGCGGAGGGTACAATGAGCAGTTCTTC